What follows are 29 T cell receptor beta chains derived from one specimen sequenced in a study of early T cells in non-severe SARS-CoV-2 infection. TCRdb reprocessed the 5' RACE reads with MiXCR, giving one entry per CDR3 protein. The sample lists tens of thousands of distinct CDR3 sequences, roughly 6% occurring once. Sequenced sample: whole blood. The receptors stem from an adult who was a healthcare worker with PCR-confirmed SARS-CoV-2 infection or an uninfected control (not recorded which).

Many counts were recorded for this clonotype. The chain is built from TRBV5-1 and TRBJ2-7; 10 bases line up with TRBD2. Germline V gene data show CDR1 as SGHRS and CDR2 as YFSETQ. The V gene end was trimmed by 1 base and the J gene end by 3 bases; junction bases not matched to a gene: 4. The CDR3 covers 15 residues. The CDR3: CASSLKRGGDYEQYF. The DNA of the CDR3 is TGCGCCAGCAGCTTGAAGCGGGGGGGAGACTACGAGCAGTACTTC. The full variable domain, rest sourced from reference TRBV5-1 and TRBJ2-7, is KAGVTQTPRYLIKTRGQQVTLSCSPISGHRSVSWYQQTPGQGLQFLFEYFSETQRNKGNFPGRFSGRQFSNSRSEMNVSTLELGDSALYLCASSLKRGGDYEQYFGPGTRLTVT.

This clonotype was seen ten or more times. The chain links TRBV3-1 to TRBJ2-5, with 13 bases lining up with TRBD2. The germline V gene encodes CDR1 LGHDT and CDR2 YNNKEL (reference sequence). V was clipped by 8 bases and J by 3 bases; unmatched bases: 0. The CDR3 consists of 13 residues. This CDR3 is CASGLAGEETQYF. The DNA for the CDR3 is TGTGCCAGCGGACTAGCGGGGGAAGAGACCCAGTACTTC.

This clonotype was picked up many times. The chain combines TRBV30 with TRBJ1-6; D remains unclear. There are 12 residues in the CDR3. Germline V CDR1 and CDR2: GTSNPN, SVGIG (reference sequence). Trimming removed 1 base from V and 6 bases from J, with 4 bases in between. CDR3 DNA sequence: TGTGCCTGGAGTGGCCGTAATTCACCCCTCCACTTT. Its translation: CAWSGRNSPLHF.

Only a few counts were recorded for this clonotype. The V gene is TRBV29-1, the J gene TRBJ1-3; the match to TRBD1 covers 9 bases. The germline V gene encodes CDR1 SQVTM and CDR2 ANQGSEA. CDR3 length: 12 amino acids. J gave up 8 bases and V 6 bases, and 5 bases lay outside the gene matches. The CDR3 DNA reads TGCAGCGTCCGGGACAGGGAAGACACCATATATTTT. It specifies CSVRDREDTIYF.

This clonotype was observed many times. The V gene is TRBV3-1, the J gene TRBJ2-3, with TRBD2 identical over 7 bases. CDR3 size: 15 residues. Germline CDR1 reads LGHDT; CDR2 reads YNNKEL (reference sequence). The junction had 9 bases not matched to a gene; V was cut back by 7 bases and J by 2 bases. The CDR3 loop reads CASNPKGGYTDTQYF. Here the CDR3 DNA reads TGTGCCAGCAACCCCAAGGGAGGGTACACAGATACGCAGTATTTT.

This clonotype has a count of ten or more. The chain couples TRBV7-2 to TRBJ2-3; D is unclear. Germline CDR1 and CDR2: SGHTA and FQGNSA. The CDR3 runs to 15 residues. Deletions cut 1 base from V and 3 bases from J, with 11 bases between. The CDR3 DNA reads TGTGCCAGCAGCTTAGAGGGTGTGGGAACAGATACGCAGTATTTT. Its protein product is CASSLEGVGTDTQYF.

On this clonotype itself: A much larger clone differs by one base, so this may be a read error. The DNA is omitted, as the CDR3 cannot be located on it reliably, and the CDR3 follows TCRdb's listing. The chain recombines TRBV20-1 with TRBJ1-2; TRBD1, as called in the table, went unchecked against the DNA. The CDR3 is 12 amino acids in total, end residues counted. The germline V gene has CDR1 DFQATT and CDR2 SNEGSKA (reference sequence). The CDR3 loop reads CSASSGNYGCTF.

The V and J genes are TRBV7-2 and TRBJ2-7; D uncertain. The ends were cut back, 5 bases at V and 0 bases at J, with 2 bases in the middle. This CDR3 region has 11 residues. CDR1 SGHTA and CDR2 FQGNSA come from the germline V gene. In DNA, the CDR3 is TGTGCCAGCAGCCCCTCCTACGAGCAGTACTTC. It yields the protein CASSPSYEQYF.

At least ten counts were recorded for this clonotype. The chain links TRBV2 to TRBJ2-1, with D possibly being TRBD1 (8 bases). The CDR3 contains 15 residues. V lost 6 bases, J lost 7 bases, and 19 bases lay in between. Germline V gene lookup returns CDR1 SNHLY and CDR2 FYNNEI. The CDR3 DNA follows: TGTGCCAGCAGGGGAAAGACAGGGGAGGGAAATGAGCAGTTCTTC. Translated: CASRGKTGEGNEQFF.

This chain uses TRBV10-3 with TRBJ2-5; 7 bases fit TRBD1. The CDR3 contains 17 residues. CDR1 and CDR2 (germline): ENHRY, SYGVKD. The trim removed 6 bases at V and 3 bases at J, leaving 16 bases unmatched. The CDR3 here is CAISPDGAPGGEETQYF. The CDR3 DNA follows: TGTGCCATCAGCCCCGACGGGGCCCCAGGGGGAGAAGAGACCCAGTACTTC.

In this sample, this clonotype turned up many times. The chain uses TRBV20-1 and TRBJ1-2; D call uncertain. CDR3 length equals 14 residues. Germline V CDR1 and CDR2: DFQATT, SNEGSKA (reference sequence). V lost 2 bases and J 2 bases, leaving 12 bases between the germline ends. The CDR3 sequence: CSARLHTDNYGYTF. DNA for the CDR3: TGCAGTGCTAGACTACATACGGACAACTATGGCTACACCTTC.

The J gene is TRBJ1-5, the V gene TRBV7-7; 7 nucleotides line up with TRBD1. CDR1 SSHAT and CDR2 FNYEAQ come from the germline V gene (reference sequence). The junction had 5 bases not matched to a gene; V was cut back by 4 bases and J by 2 bases. The length of the CDR3 is 15 residues. The CDR3 DNA reads as TGTGCCAGCAGCTCTAGCGGACAGGGCAATCAGCCCCAGCATTTT. It encodes CASSSSGQGNQPQHF.

In this sample, this clonotype turned up many times. The chain employs TRBV12-3 or TRBV12-4 and TRBJ2-1; 11 bases match TRBD2. This CDR3 contains 16 residues. The ends lost 6 bases at V and 6 bases at J; junction bases unmatched: 10. The CDR3 sequence is CASSRNSGGALNEQFF. CDR3 coding DNA: TGTGCCAGCAGCCGAAATAGCGGGGGGGCCCTCAATGAGCAGTTCTTC.

This clonotype came up many times. The chain carries TRBV6-6 and TRBJ2-2; tentatively, D is TRBD1 (5 bases). Trimming stripped 6 bases from V and 7 bases from J, with 12 bases between. CDR3 length equals 13 residues. Germline V gene lookup returns CDR1 MNHNY and CDR2 SVGAGI (reference sequence). In DNA form, the CDR3 reads TGTGCCAGCAGGCCCTCAAGGGGCGGGGAGCTGTTTTTT. Translation gives CASRPSRGGELFF.

This clonotype has ten or more counts. J is TRBJ2-3 and V is TRBV27; 8 bases map to TRBD2. Per germline, CDR1 MNHEY and CDR2 SMNVEV (reference sequence). Losses at the gene ends were 6 bases for V and 4 bases for J; bases not matched to a gene: 21. The CDR3 is 19 residues long. CDR3 region: CASSFNTTTPGGPADTQYF. The CDR3 nucleotides are TGTGCCAGCAGCTTCAACACCACCACTCCGGGGGGGCCGGCAGATACGCAGTATTTT.

This clonotype was counted at least ten times. V gene TRBV6-6 combines with J gene TRBJ1-1; no definite D call. Between the trimmed V and J ends, which lost 2 bases and 4 bases, there was a span of 11 bases. CDR3 length: 14 residues. CDR1 and CDR2 (germline): MNHNY, SVGAGI (reference sequence). CDR3 loop: CASSYETIVTEAFF. CDR3 DNA sequence: TGTGCCAGCAGTTACGAAACTATAGTCACTGAAGCTTTCTTT.

In its sample, this clonotype was seen a few times. The J gene is TRBJ2-2, the V gene TRBV6-2 or TRBV6-3; D possibly corresponds to TRBD1 (6 bases). V lost 3 bases and J lost 5, with 13 bases in between. Looked up from germline, CDR1 is MNHEY and CDR2 is SVGEGT. This CDR3 comprises 15 residues. In DNA form, the CDR3 reads TGTGCCAGCAGTTATGAGGGGGTAGCAACCGGGGAGCTGTTTTTT. Protein product: CASSYEGVATGELFF.

This clonotype was detected ten times or more. This chain connects TRBV27 to TRBJ2-7; no reliable D call. Germline lookup yields CDR1 MNHEY and CDR2 SMNVEV (reference sequence). V lost 6 bases, J lost 3 bases, and 12 bases lay in between. The CDR3 sequence is 13 residues long. CDR3 amino acids: CASSPTTYYEQYF. Written as DNA, the CDR3 is TGTGCCAGCAGCCCGACAACTTACTACGAGCAGTACTTC.

The chain recombines TRBV28 with TRBJ2-1; TRBD2 matches at 8 bases. Unmatched junction bases numbered 8, after V lost 3 bases and J lost 16 bases. In germline, CDR1 is MDHEN, CDR2 SYDVKM. CDR3 length: 12 amino acids. The CDR3 DNA reads TGTGCCAGCAGTTTTGAAGGGACTAGACCTTTCTTC. It translates to CASSFEGTRPFF.

This clonotype was found many times. The chain carries TRBV11-2 and TRBJ2-7; 8 nucleotides match TRBD1. Germline loops: CDR1 SGHAT, CDR2 FQNNGV. With 5 bases clipped from V and 1 base from J, the junction kept 4 bases outside the gene matches. The CDR3 runs 14 residues. The CDR3 reads CASSPRTGSYEQYF. In DNA, the CDR3 is TGTGCCAGCAGCCCGCGGACAGGGTCCTACGAGCAGTACTTC.

This clonotype showed up many times. The chain combines TRBV5-1 with TRBJ1-1; D is uncertain. Germline CDR1 SGHRS, CDR2 YFSETQ. The V end lost 0 bases, the J end lost 1 base, and 7 bases lay between the germline ends. There are 14 residues in the CDR3. The CDR3 nucleotides read TGCGCCAGCAGCTTGGAGCCATCGAACACTGAAGCTTTCTTT. Its protein product is CASSLEPSNTEAFF.

The J gene is TRBJ1-1, the V gene TRBV28; D is unclear. V lost 6 bases and J 1 base, leaving 15 bases between the germline ends. The CDR3 consists of 15 residues. Germline CDR1 and CDR2: MDHEN and SYDVKM. CDR3 nucleotide sequence: TGTGCCAGCAGACCCGAAAGAACTCGGAACACTGAAGCTTTCTTT. Its protein product is CASRPERTRNTEAFF.

Of note for this clonotype: This sequence may be a read error, since a much larger clone differs from it by one base. CDR3 DNA sequence: TGTGCCAGCAGCTTACGGGGTCCCGCCCCGAACACTGAAGCTTTCTTT. Translating it yields CASSLRGPAPNTEAFF. The rearrangement links TRBV7-2 to TRBJ1-1; D is unclear. V lost 2 bases and J lost 1, with 14 bases in between. The CDR3 spans 16 residues. From germline, CDR1 is SGHTA and CDR2 FQGNSA.

In this sample, this clonotype turned up many times. The chain links TRBV9 to TRBJ2-2; D is unclear. The CDR3 has 13 amino acids. V was trimmed by 0 bases and J by 6 bases, leaving 6 bases between them. In germline, CDR1 is SGDLS, CDR2 YYNGEE. CDR3 DNA sequence: TGTGCCAGCAGCGTAGTAAAGTCCGGGGAGCTGTTTTTT. Translation: CASSVVKSGELFF.

This clonotype appeared many times. The CDR3 coding sequence is TGTGCCAGCAGCCGGCCGGGGACCGCAAGCGAGCAGTACTTC. Encoded protein: CASSRPGTASEQYF. The chain uses TRBV5-4 and TRBJ2-7; D possibly matches TRBD1 or TRBD2 (5 bases each). Germline loops: CDR1 SGHNT, CDR2 YYREEE (reference sequence). This CDR3 spans 14 amino acids. V lost 4 bases and J lost 6, with 17 bases in between.

This clonotype was picked up many times. This sequence joins TRBV12-3 or TRBV12-4 and TRBJ1-1; 8 bases map to TRBD1. V dropped 5 bases and J dropped 0; count of bases not matched to a gene: 2. The length of the CDR3 is 14 residues. The CDR3 region is CASSDRGLNTEAFF. DNA for the CDR3: TGTGCCAGCAGTGACAGGGGTTTGAACACTGAAGCTTTCTTT.

The rearrangement links TRBV6-1 to TRBJ2-5, with unresolved D. Germline V gene lookup returns CDR1 MNHNS and CDR2 SASEGT. V was clipped by 0 bases and J by 5 bases, with 10 bases between them. The CDR3 contains 14 residues. For the CDR3, the DNA is TGTGCCAGCAGTGAAGCAAAGACTCGGGAGACCCAGTACTTC. This translates into CASSEAKTRETQYF.

J is TRBJ1-6 and V is TRBV6-5; D gene unclear. V was cut by 6 bases and J by 9 bases, with 12 bases left in between. The CDR3 runs 13 residues. Germline V gene sequence: CDR1 MNHEY, CDR2 SVGAGI. The CDR3 DNA is TGTGCCAGCAGGACTAGCTCGCTTTCACCCCTCCACTTT. This codes for CASRTSSLSPLHF.

The rearrangement links TRBV9 to TRBJ2-2; D might be TRBD1 or TRBD2, each matching 5 bases. V was clipped by 7 bases and J by 8 bases, with 12 bases between them. The CDR3 is 12 amino acids. Germline CDR1 is SGDLS and CDR2 is YYNGEE. CDR3 protein: CASGDLRGELFF. The CDR3 DNA reads as TGTGCCAGCGGGGACCTGCGGGGGGAGCTGTTTTTT.